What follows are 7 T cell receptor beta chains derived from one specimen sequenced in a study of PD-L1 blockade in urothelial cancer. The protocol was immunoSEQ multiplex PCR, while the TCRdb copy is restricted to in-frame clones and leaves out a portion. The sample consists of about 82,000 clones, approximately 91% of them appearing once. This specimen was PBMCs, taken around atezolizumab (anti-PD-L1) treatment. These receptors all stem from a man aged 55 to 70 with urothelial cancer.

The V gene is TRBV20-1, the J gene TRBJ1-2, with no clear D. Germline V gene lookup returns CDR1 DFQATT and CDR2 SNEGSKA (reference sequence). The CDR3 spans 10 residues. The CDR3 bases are TGCGTCTACTGGGCGAATGGCTACACCTTC. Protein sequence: CVYWANGYTF.

CDR3 sequence (DNA): TGTGCCAGCTCACAGGGCGACAGCCAGCACGCCGAAGCTTTCTTT. This codes for CASSQGDSQHAEAFF. The V call is TRBV18, the J call TRBJ1-1; D perhaps matches TRBD1 (5 bases). The CDR3 extends over 15 amino acids. Germline V CDR1 and CDR2: KGHSH, LQKENI. Trimming removed 4 bases at V and 8 bases at J, with 20 bases between.

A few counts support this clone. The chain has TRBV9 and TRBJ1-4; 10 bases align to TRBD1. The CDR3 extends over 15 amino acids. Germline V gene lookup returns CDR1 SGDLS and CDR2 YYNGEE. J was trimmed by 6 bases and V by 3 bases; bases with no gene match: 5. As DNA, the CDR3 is TGTGCCAGCAGCGCCTCCGGGACAGGGGATGAAAAACTGTTTTTT. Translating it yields CASSASGTGDEKLFF.

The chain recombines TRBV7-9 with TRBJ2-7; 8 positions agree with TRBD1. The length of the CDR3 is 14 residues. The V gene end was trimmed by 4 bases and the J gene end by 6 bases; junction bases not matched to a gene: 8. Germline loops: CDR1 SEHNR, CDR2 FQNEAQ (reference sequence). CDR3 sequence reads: CASSSGQGLREQYF. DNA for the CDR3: TGTGCCAGCAGCTCTGGACAGGGCCTGCGCGAGCAGTACTTC.

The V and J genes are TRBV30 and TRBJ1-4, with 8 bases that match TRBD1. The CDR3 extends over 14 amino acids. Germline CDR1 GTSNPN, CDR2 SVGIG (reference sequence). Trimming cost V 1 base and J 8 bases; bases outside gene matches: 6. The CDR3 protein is CAWSDQGAGEKLFF. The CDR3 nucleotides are TGTGCCTGGAGTGACCAGGGGGCAGGGGAAAAACTGTTTTTT.

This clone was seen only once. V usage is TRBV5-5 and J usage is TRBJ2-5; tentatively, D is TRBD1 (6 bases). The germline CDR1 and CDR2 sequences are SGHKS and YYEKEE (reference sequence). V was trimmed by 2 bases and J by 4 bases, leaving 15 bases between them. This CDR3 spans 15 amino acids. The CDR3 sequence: CASSFSPAGAETQYF. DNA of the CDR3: TGTGCCAGCAGCTTCTCCCCTGCAGGGGCAGAGACCCAGTACTTC.

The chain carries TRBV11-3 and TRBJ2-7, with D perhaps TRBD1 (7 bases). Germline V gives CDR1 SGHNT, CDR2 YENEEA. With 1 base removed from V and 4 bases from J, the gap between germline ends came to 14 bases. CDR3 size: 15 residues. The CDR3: CASSLGAGGGYEQYF. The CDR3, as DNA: TGTGCCAGCAGCTTAGGGGCAGGGGGAGGTTACGAGCAGTACTTC.